The next 27 T cell receptor beta chains were all read from a single sample in a study of cytomegalovirus exposure and HLA in healthy donors. PCR primers comprised 60 Vbeta and 13 Jbeta primers. Only in-frame clones appear in the TCRdb table, and some are missing; sequencing was by immunoSEQ multiplex PCR. The sample has about 190,000 clones; 65% to 75% are singletons. Material for sequencing was PBMCs. The source of these receptors is a man aged 30 to 39 in good health and CMV-seropositive.

This chain connects TRBV4-2 to TRBJ2-6; 11 nucleotides agree with TRBD2. The germline V gene has CDR1 LGHNA and CDR2 YNFKEQ. The CDR3 runs to 17 residues. After removal of 4 bases from V and 0 bases from J, the junction contained 2 bases not matched to a gene. CDR3 protein: CASSPTSGASGANVLTF. The CDR3 nucleotides are TGTGCCAGCAGCCCGACTAGCGGGGCCTCTGGGGCCAACGTCCTGACTTTC.

The J gene is TRBJ2-7, the V gene TRBV9, with TRBD1 matching 9 bases. The CDR3 extends over 15 amino acids. Germline trimming cut 1 base from V and 4 bases from J; bases unmatched to any gene: 6. From germline, CDR1 is SGDLS and CDR2 YYNGEE. CDR3 nucleotide sequence: TGTGCCAGCAGCGTAACCGGGACAGGGTATTACGAGCAGTACTTC. This gives the protein CASSVTGTGYYEQYF. The full variable domain, its missing parts supplied by reference TRBV9 and TRBJ2-7, is DSGVTQTPKHLITATGQRVTLRCSPRSGDLSVYWYQQSLDQGLQFLIQYYNGEERAKGNILERFSAQQFPDLHSELNLSSLELGDSALYFCASSVTGTGYYEQYFGPGTRLTVT.

V usage is TRBV19 and J usage is TRBJ1-5, with 9 bases aligning to TRBD1. CDR3 length: 14 residues. Germline assignment: CDR1 LNHDA and CDR2 SQIVND (reference sequence). The ends lost 2 bases at V and 7 bases at J; junction bases unmatched: 3. Written as DNA, the CDR3 is TGTGCCAGTAGTATAACAGGGGGCGGGCAGCCCCAGCATTTT. Its translation is CASSITGGGQPQHF.

The chain has TRBV9 and TRBJ2-7, with TRBD2 identical over 7 bases. The CDR3 consists of 15 residues. V shed 4 bases and J 1 base; nucleotides not matched to a gene: 8. Germline V gives CDR1 SGDLS, CDR2 YYNGEE. Here the CDR3 reads CASSPTSAISYEQYF. The CDR3 DNA reads as TGTGCCAGCAGCCCCACTAGCGCTATATCCTACGAGCAGTACTTC.

V is TRBV4-1 and J is TRBJ2-7, with 9 bases matching TRBD1. Germline-derived CDR1 and CDR2 are MGHRA and YSYEKL. J lost 4 bases, V lost 2 bases, and 3 bases had no gene match. This CDR3 contains 14 residues. The CDR3 reads CASSQTDRGYEQYF. As DNA, the CDR3 is TGCGCCAGCAGCCAAACGGACAGGGGATACGAGCAGTACTTC.

V gene TRBV28 combines with J gene TRBJ1-1; TRBD1 matches at 11 bases. The CDR3 has 15 residues. Germline trimming cut 5 bases from V and 7 bases from J; bases unmatched to any gene: 9. CDR1 and CDR2 from the germline V gene are MDHEN and SYDVKM. The DNA of the CDR3 is TGTGCCAGCAGTCTGCGGACAGGGGGCTTTGATGAAGCTTTCTTT. Its translation is CASSLRTGGFDEAFF.

The genes are TRBV29-1 and TRBJ2-5; 10 bases agree with TRBD1. The J call may be faulty, since TRBJ2-7 better matches the DNA end. From germline, CDR1 is SQVTM and CDR2 ANQGSEA. The CDR3 length is 11 residues. CDR3 nucleotide sequence: TGCAGCGCCCGGACAGGGGGCGAGCAGTACTTC. Amino acid sequence: CSARTGGEQYF.

The sample holds one count of this clone. This chain connects TRBV6-5 to TRBJ2-3; TRBD2 aligns across 12 bases. Germline V gene data show CDR1 as MNHEY and CDR2 as SVGAGI. The CDR3 spans 16 residues. V was clipped by 4 bases and J by 8 bases; unmatched bases: 10. CDR3 sequence (DNA): TGTGCCAGCAGTTCGAAGGGACTAGCGGGTTCCGGTACGCAGTATTTT. Its translation: CASSSKGLAGSGTQYF.

The chain links TRBV5-1 to TRBJ1-2, with 12 bases aligning to TRBD1. With 4 bases clipped from V and 5 bases from J, the junction kept 6 bases outside the gene matches. The V gene's germline CDR1 is SGHRS and CDR2 YFSETQ. This CDR3 spans 15 amino acids. The CDR3 sequence: CASSPGQGAGYGYTF. CDR3 in DNA: TGCGCCAGCAGCCCGGGACAGGGGGCAGGGTATGGCTACACCTTC.

The J gene is TRBJ2-2, the V gene TRBV9; 8 bases agree with TRBD1. The CDR3 has 17 residues. J lost 6 bases, V lost 0 bases, and 10 bases had no gene match. Germline values: CDR1 SGDLS, CDR2 YYNGEE. This CDR3 reads CASSVGTGGLMPGELFF. CDR3 DNA sequence: TGTGCCAGCAGCGTAGGAACAGGGGGTCTTATGCCCGGGGAGCTGTTTTTT.

The V gene is TRBV5-4, the J gene TRBJ1-1, with D perhaps matching TRBD1 (5 bases). The CDR3 runs 14 residues. Trimming took 4 bases from V and 3 from J, leaving 13 bases between them. CDR1 SGHNT and CDR2 YYREEE come from the germline V gene (reference sequence). The CDR3 DNA is TGTGCCAGCAGCCCCCGGGGGGGAGACACTGAAGCTTTCTTT. Amino acid sequence: CASSPRGGDTEAFF.

The chain combines TRBV27 with TRBJ1-2; 9 nucleotides align to TRBD1. V lost 3 bases to trimming and J lost 4 bases; unmatched junction nucleotides: 6. Germline lookup yields CDR1 MNHEY and CDR2 SMNVEV (reference sequence). The CDR3 covers 15 residues. CDR3 amino acids: CASSLETGGAYGYTF. CDR3 DNA sequence: TGTGCCAGCAGTTTGGAAACAGGGGGCGCCTATGGCTACACCTTC.

The chain combines TRBV27 with TRBJ1-5, with TRBD1 as a possible D gene (5 bases). Germline V gene data show CDR1 as MNHEY and CDR2 as SMNVEV (reference sequence). CDR3 length: 14 amino acids. V dropped 2 bases and J dropped 6 bases, with 11 bases sitting between them. As DNA, the CDR3 is TGTGCCAGCAGTTTAGGGTCAGGGATTCAGCCCCAGCATTTT. This translates into CASSLGSGIQPQHF.

The chain employs TRBV7-9 and TRBJ2-6; TRBD1 matches 9 bases. The V gene's germline CDR1 is SEHNR and CDR2 FQNEAQ (reference sequence). With 5 bases clipped from V and 12 bases from J, the junction kept 8 bases outside the gene matches. The CDR3 length is 14 residues. In DNA form, the CDR3 reads TGTGCCAGCAGCCCTGGGACAGGGTTTGGCGTCCTGACTTTC. It is translated as CASSPGTGFGVLTF.

The J gene is TRBJ1-1, the V gene TRBV6-5; maybe TRBD1 (6 bases). The germline gives CDR1 MNHEY, CDR2 SVGAGI. There are 14 residues in the CDR3. The V gene lost 0 bases and the J gene lost 6 bases, with 11 bases spanning the gap. CDR3 amino acids: CASSYSGQPAEAFF. The CDR3 DNA follows: TGTGCCAGCAGTTACTCTGGACAGCCGGCTGAAGCTTTCTTT.

This clone was counted only a few times. J is TRBJ2-5 and V is TRBV9, with 10 bases lining up with TRBD1. The CDR3 covers 15 residues. Germline V gene sequence: CDR1 SGDLS, CDR2 YYNGEE. The V gene end was trimmed by 2 bases and the J gene end by 11 bases; junction bases not matched to a gene: 12. The CDR3 is CASSVTGTGASEQYF. As DNA, the CDR3 is TGTGCCAGCAGCGTTACCGGGACAGGGGCGAGTGAGCAGTACTTC.

The sample holds a few counts of this clone. This chain's CDR3 is CATSTRTVYNEQFF. The CDR3, as DNA: TGTGCCACCAGCACCCGGACTGTTTACAATGAGCAGTTCTTC. The chain uses TRBV15 and TRBJ2-1; a weak D match, TRBD2 (5 bases). Trimming removed 4 bases at V and 4 bases at J, with 11 bases between. This CDR3 has 14 residues. Germline-derived CDR1 and CDR2 are LNHNV and YYDKDF (reference sequence).

The chain carries TRBV19 and TRBJ1-2, with TRBD1 identical over 9 bases. Unmatched junction bases numbered 9, after V lost 4 bases and J lost 0 bases. The germline CDR1 and CDR2 sequences are LNHDA and SQIVND (reference sequence). The CDR3 spans 17 residues. In nucleotides, the CDR3 is TGTGCCAGTAGTACACCCCCCCGGGACAGGGCTAACTATGGCTACACCTTC. Amino acid sequence: CASSTPPRDRANYGYTF.

The chain carries TRBV7-9 and TRBJ2-7, with a weak D call TRBD1 (5 bases). There are 12 residues in the CDR3. Trimming left V 4 bases short and J 3 bases short, with 7 bases between. Germline V CDR1 and CDR2: SEHNR, FQNEAQ (reference sequence). The CDR3 nucleotides read TGTGCCAGCAGCTCTCAGGGCTACGAGCAGTACTTC. Residues: CASSSQGYEQYF.

The CDR3 loop is CASSLVWAGSAGNTIYF. CDR3 coding DNA: TGTGCCAGCAGCTTAGTGTGGGCAGGCAGTGCTGGAAACACCATATATTTT. V gene TRBV7-2 combines with J gene TRBJ1-3; D remains unclear. This CDR3 contains 17 residues. CDR1 is SGHTA, CDR2 FQGNSA, per germline. V was clipped by 1 base and J by 2 bases, with 15 bases between them. The variable domain in full, with the rest retrieved from reference TRBV7-2 and TRBJ1-3, is GAGVSQSPSNKVTEKGKDVELRCDPISGHTALYWYRQSLGQGLEFLIYFQGNSAPDKSGLPSDRFSAERTGGSVSTLTIQRTQQEDSAVYLCASSLVWAGSAGNTIYFGEGSWLTVV.

This clone appeared a few times. V gene TRBV7-2 combines with J gene TRBJ1-5, with D possibly being TRBD1 (5 bases). The CDR3 covers 13 residues. Germline V CDR1 and CDR2: SGHTA, FQGNSA. Trimming removed 5 bases from V and 1 base from J, with 6 bases in between. DNA of the CDR3: TGTGCCAGCAGCGGGGGGAGCAATCAGCCCCAGCATTTT. This gives the protein CASSGGSNQPQHF. The variable domain in full, with the rest retrieved from reference TRBV7-2 and TRBJ1-5, is GAGVSQSPSNKVTEKGKDVELRCDPISGHTALYWYRQSLGQGLEFLIYFQGNSAPDKSGLPSDRFSAERTGGSVSTLTIQRTQQEDSAVYLCASSGGSNQPQHFGDGTRLSIL.

This clone was found a few times. This chain's CDR3 is CASKLYSGEAGELFF. In nucleotides, the CDR3 is TGTGCCAGCAAACTATATTCGGGGGAGGCCGGGGAGCTGTTTTTT. The chain carries TRBV27 and TRBJ2-2; D may be TRBD2 (6 bases). Deletions cut 7 bases from V and 6 bases from J, with 18 bases between. This CDR3 is 15 amino acids long. Germline CDR1 and CDR2: MNHEY and SMNVEV (reference sequence).

Of note for this clone: The junction departs from germline at one end; a sequencing error may be responsible. The chain couples TRBV28 to TRBJ2-3; possible D gene TRBD2, 6 bases. This CDR3 has 16 residues. CDR1 and CDR2 (germline): MDHEN, SYDVKM. The CDR3 here is CANSLGSGAGGDTQYF. The CDR3 bases are TGTGCCAACAGTTTAGGTAGCGGTGCCGGGGGAGATACGCAGTATTTT.

This sequence joins TRBV7-8 and TRBJ2-5; 8 nucleotides match TRBD1. Per the germline V gene, CDR1 is SGHVS and CDR2 is FQNEAQ. There are 14 residues in the CDR3. J was trimmed by 5 bases and V by 6 bases; bases with no gene match: 8. The CDR3 is CASSLGQVRETQYF. The DNA for the CDR3 is TGTGCCAGCAGTCTGGGACAGGTCAGGGAGACCCAGTACTTC.

The chain carries TRBV6-5 and TRBJ2-5; D ambiguous. The DNA end is more similar to TRBJ2-7, so the J call may be wrong. The CDR3 sequence is 15 residues long. CDR1 and CDR2 (germline): MNHEY, SVGAGI. The CDR3 nucleotides read TGTGCCAGCAGTTACTCTCCTAGTGCCCCCTACGAGCAGTACTTC. Translated, it gives CASSYSPSAPYEQYF.

This clone was picked up a small number of times. This chain uses TRBV25-1 with TRBJ2-1, with TRBD1 as a possible D gene (6 bases). V was trimmed by 2 bases and J by 5 bases, leaving 13 bases between them. Germline CDR1 reads MGHDK; CDR2 reads SYGVNS. This CDR3 is 15 amino acids long. Written as DNA, the CDR3 is TGTGCCAGCAGTGAACCCCAGGGGTCCCACAATGAGCAGTTCTTC. It encodes CASSEPQGSHNEQFF.

This chain connects TRBV7-6 to TRBJ1-6, with D possibly TRBD1 on 5 matching bases. The CDR3 is 15 residues long. Germline V lookup: CDR1 SGHVS, CDR2 FNYEAQ. The V end lost 8 bases, the J end lost 7 bases, and 18 bases lay between the germline ends. The DNA of the CDR3 is TGTGCCAGCCGCCAGGACAACACTTGGAATTCACCCCTCCACTTT. As protein: CASRQDNTWNSPLHF.